Given below is one T cell receptor (beta chain) in context. This record comes from a study of regulatory T cells in long-lasting Graves disease. Sample time point: newly diagnosed GD, antithyroid drugs for less than 3 months. PBMC RNA was the source of the TCR library. For TCR beta, libraries came from iRepertoire HTBI primers and Arm-PCR of CDR3 regions. One entry per CDR3 protein, called by TCRdb with MiXCR from the multiplex PCR reads. The data contain about 520,000 distinct CDR3 sequences, more than 10% of them seen just once; the ten biggest clones take up roughly 8.9%. CDR1 and CDR2 (germline): DFQATT, SNEGSKA (reference sequence). This CDR3 spans 15 amino acids. With 7 bases clipped from V and 3 bases from J, the junction kept 14 bases outside the gene matches. This same sample was also part of a study on T cells in Graves' hyperthyroidism and ophthalmopathy. This second report adds: Stable hyperthyroidism: no ophthalmopathy progression over 18 months of follow-up.

The sample was peripheral blood mononuclear cells (PBMCs), taken at new diagnosis, from a patient treated with antithyroid drugs. V is TRBV20-1 and J is TRBJ1-1; 7 bases align to TRBD1. The source is a young woman with Graves disease. CDR3 amino acids: CSGIPGGNWDTEAFF. The CDR3 DNA follows: TGCAGTGGTATACCAGGGGGTAACTGGGACACTGAAGCTTTCTTT.